The subject of this entry is one TCR beta chain. Its cognate antigen has yet to be identified. Base qualities are missing; no much larger clone stands one base away. TCRbeta CDR3 regions were amplified from genomic DNA using the immunoSEQ Assay, a bias-controlled multiplex PCR. The original pipeline was this. Within the assay, amplification of reference gene primers was used to estimate how many nucleated cells each sample contained. Sequence reads were collapsed and filtered to measure the absolute abundance of every unique TCRbeta CDR3 rearrangement. For each sample, productive Simpson clonality was calculated as the square root of Simpson's diversity index over productive rearrangements. The immuneACCESS repertoire file appears here via TCRdb, limited to in-frame rearrangements. These files lack a portion of the clones; in checked studies, under half of the deficit traces to unresolved V genes, and the cause of the others is not known. Clone size and the V and J calls come from that table; the DNA yielded D and trimming. The sample yields 200,000 to 300,000 clones; approximately 86% were counted once. Clones ranked in the top ten supply approximately 2% of the sample.

Trimming takes 2 bases from V and 0 bases from J, and the germline ends sit 14 bases apart. The CDR3 measures 16 amino acids from cysteine to phenylalanine. The DNA shown is the 48-base CDR3, in frame from base 1. Based on the germline V gene, the CDR1 and CDR2 sequences are SQVTM and ANQGSEA. This entry is derived from a study of blood T cell repertoires in COVID-19 (dated by TCRdb to about 2020). Turning to the overall study: Samples covering the acute and convalescent phases of COVID-19 were provided by collaborators in the United States, Italy and Spain. The samples were drawn from two sources: the first 160 participants of the ongoing ImmuneRACE study, and some 1,300 subjects contributed by 6 global collaborators. HLA class I and class II types, where available, came from metadata supplied by the sample provider rather than from assay-based typing. Nearly every sample came with metadata listing a de-identified subject ID, COVID-19 status, age in years and sex. The dataset comprised deeply sampled blood TCRbeta repertoires from subjects exposed to, actively infected with, or recovered from COVID-19. The material from the prospective study consisted of cDNA or gDNA derived from T cells, B-cell-depleted T cells, or PBMCs. A freely available public database, intended as a resource for researchers studying the immune response to SARS-CoV-2, is where the repertoires were released. The full study reports these points: The amount of clinical and demographic metadata varied by source and participant and was provided uncurated.

Each collaborating institution followed its own protocols to collect whole blood in K2EDTA tubes. Collaborator samples were shipped for TCRbeta analysis as frozen whole blood, isolated PBMCs, or DNA extracted from either sample type. The rearranged chain carries TRBV29-1 and TRBJ2-1; a tentative D call is TRBD2 (7 bases match). The sample taken for sequencing was peripheral blood. This TCR was recovered from a man aged 25-40 years with active or convalescent COVID-19. The CDR3 protein is CSVEKRGGPSYNEQFF. The DNA sequence is given as TGCAGCGTTGAAAAAAGGGGGGGTCCCTCCTACAATGAGCAGTTCTTC.